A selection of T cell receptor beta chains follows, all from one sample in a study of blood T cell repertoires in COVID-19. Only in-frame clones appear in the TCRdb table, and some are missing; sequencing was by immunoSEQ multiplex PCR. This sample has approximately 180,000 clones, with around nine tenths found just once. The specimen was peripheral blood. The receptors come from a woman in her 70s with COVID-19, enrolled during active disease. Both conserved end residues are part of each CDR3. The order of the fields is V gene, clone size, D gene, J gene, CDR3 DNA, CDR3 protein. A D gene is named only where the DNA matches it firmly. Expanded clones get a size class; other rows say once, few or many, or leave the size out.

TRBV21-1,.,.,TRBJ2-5,TGTGCCAGCAGCAAGACTAGCGGGAAAGAGACCCAGTACTTC,CASSKTSGKETQYF
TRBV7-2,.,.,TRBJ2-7,TGTGCCAGCAGCCTCAGGGGTAGGGTGCAGTACTTC,CASSLRGRVQYF
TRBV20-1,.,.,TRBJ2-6,TGCAGTGCTAGTTTCAGCTCTGGGGCCAACGTCCTGACTTTC,CSASFSSGANVLTF
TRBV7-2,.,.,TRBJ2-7,TGTGCCAGCAGCCTAATACGGGGATCCTACGAGCAGTACTTC,CASSLIRGSYEQYF
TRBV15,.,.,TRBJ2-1,TGTGCCACCACGACGGGGTCCTACAATGAGCAGTTCTTC,CATTTGSYNEQFF
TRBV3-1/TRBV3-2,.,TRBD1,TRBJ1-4,TGTGCCAGCAGCACAGGGGTTGAAAAACTGTTTTTT,CASSTGVEKLFF
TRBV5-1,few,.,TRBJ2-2,TGCGCCAGCAGCTTGGTACAGTCCGGGGAGCTGTTTTTT,CASSLVQSGELFF
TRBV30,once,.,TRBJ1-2,TGTGCCTGGACCTTCCTGGAGAGGAGCCTCTATGGCTACACCTTC,CAWTFLERSLYGYTF
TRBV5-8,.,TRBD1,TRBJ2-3,TGTGCCAGCAGCATCCGACAGGGTATGGATACGCAGTATTTT,CASSIRQGMDTQYF
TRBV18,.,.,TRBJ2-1,TGTGCCAGCTCACCAGCCCTAGCCGGTGAGCAGTTCTTC,CASSPALAGEQFF
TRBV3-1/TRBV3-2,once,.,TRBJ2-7,TGTGCCAGCAGCCAAGCCCTGCCGGACGAGCAGTACTTC,CASSQALPDEQYF
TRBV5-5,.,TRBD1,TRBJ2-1,TGTGCCAGCAGCAAACCGGGACAGCAGGGCAATGAGCAGTTCTTC,CASSKPGQQGNEQFF
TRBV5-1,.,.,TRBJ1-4,TGCGCCAGCAGCCTACAGCTCCATAATGAAAAACTGTTTTTT,CASSLQLHNEKLFF
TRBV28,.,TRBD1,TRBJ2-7,TGTGCCACCGGGGACAGGCATTACTTC,CATGDRHYF
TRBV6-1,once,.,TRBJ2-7,TGTGCCAGCAGTGACCCCACCTACGAGCAGTACTTC,CASSDPTYEQYF
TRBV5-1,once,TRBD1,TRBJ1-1,TGCGCCAGCAGTCCCCTGACAGGGACTTTCACTGAAGCTTTCTTT,CASSPLTGTFTEAFF
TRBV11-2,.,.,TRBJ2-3,TGTGCCAGCAGCTTAGATGCCAGGGAATTTGATACGCAGTATTTT,CASSLDAREFDTQYF
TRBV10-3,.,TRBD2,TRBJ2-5,TGTGCCATCAGTGAGTTTCCCCGGACTAGCGGAGAAGAGACCCAGTACTTC,CAISEFPRTSGEETQYF
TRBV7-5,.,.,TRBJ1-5,TGTGCCAGAAGCTTAAGTAGTACGGGAGGACAGCCCCAGCATTTT,CARSLSSTGGQPQHF
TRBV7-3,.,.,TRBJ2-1,TGTGCCAGCAGCTTTAGTCCCGGGAATGAGCAGTTCTTC,CASSFSPGNEQFF
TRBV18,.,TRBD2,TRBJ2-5,TGTGCCAGCTCACCCCGCCCAAGGACTAGCGGGAGTAAACAAGAGACCCAGTACTTC,CASSPRPRTSGSKQETQYF
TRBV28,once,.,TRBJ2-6,TGTGCCAGCACCCCCGATCGAGCTGGGGCCAACGTCCTGACTTTC,CASTPDRAGANVLTF